Following are 6 T cell receptor beta chains from one sample sequenced in a study of lung T cells in sarcoidosis with Löfgren's syndrome. One entry per CDR3 protein, called by TCRdb with MiXCR from the reads. This sample has tens of thousands of distinct CDR3 sequences, with around 21% found just once. Sequenced input: CD4+ T cells from PBMCs. These receptors originate from a human donor with sarcoidosis (Löfgren's syndrome or another form), or a control subject (not recorded which).

This clonotype was counted many times. The rearrangement joins TRBV28 to TRBJ1-1, with D possibly TRBD1 on 5 matching bases. The CDR3 contains 11 residues. Germline CDR1 is MDHEN and CDR2 is SYDVKM. Trimming stripped 5 bases from V and 11 bases from J, with 12 bases between. The CDR3 protein is CASSPPGRAFF. For the CDR3, the DNA is TGTGCCAGCAGTCCTCCGGGGCGGGCTTTCTTT.

This clonotype was seen a handful of times. CDR3 bases: TGTGCCAGCTCCAGAACAAACTATGGCTACACCTTC. Translation gives CASSRTNYGYTF. V usage is TRBV5-6 and J usage is TRBJ1-2; D unclear. The CDR3 is made up of 12 amino acids. CDR1 and CDR2 from the germline V gene are SGHDT and YYEEEE. Trimming left V 7 bases short and J 2 bases short, with 9 bases between.

For this clonotype: With a much larger clone just one base away, this may be a read error. The V call is TRBV7-2, the J call TRBJ2-5; perhaps D is TRBD1 or TRBD2 (5 bases each). The CDR3 runs 14 residues. The V end lost 4 bases, the J end lost 5 bases, and 14 bases lay between the germline ends. Germline loops: CDR1 SGHTA, CDR2 FQGNSA. The DNA of the CDR3 is TGTGCCAGCAGCTCGGGACGGGCCAGGGAGACCCAGTACTTC. Translated, it gives CASSSGRARETQYF.

This clonotype was counted many times. V usage is TRBV15 and J usage is TRBJ2-1; a possible D gene is TRBD1 (5 bases). CDR1 LNHNV and CDR2 YYDKDF come from the germline V gene (reference sequence). With 2 bases removed from V and 9 bases from J, the gap between germline ends came to 14 bases. The CDR3 loop spans 14 amino acids. CDR3 protein: CATSRTTVVSEQFF. CDR3 sequence (DNA): TGTGCCACCAGCAGAACGACAGTAGTTTCTGAGCAGTTCTTC.

Comment on this clonotype: A much larger clone sits a single nucleotide away, making a read error possible. The chain is built from TRBV2 and TRBJ2-1; 10 nucleotides match TRBD1. CDR3 length: 14 amino acids. The germline gives CDR1 SNHLY, CDR2 FYNNEI. After removal of 10 bases from V and 10 bases from J, the junction contained 13 bases not matched to a gene. CDR3 DNA sequence: TGTGCCATTATCCCGGGACAGGGGCATGGGGAGCAGTTCTTC. It yields the protein CAIIPGQGHGEQFF.

Only a few counts were recorded for this clonotype. J is TRBJ2-7 and V is TRBV28, with 8 bases that match TRBD2. The germline gives CDR1 MDHEN, CDR2 SYDVKM. The CDR3 has 15 residues. With V trimmed by 6 bases and J by 2 bases, 9 bases remained unmatched. This chain's CDR3 is CASSRAGTRAYEQYF. In DNA form, the CDR3 reads TGTGCCAGCAGCCGCGCCGGGACTAGGGCCTACGAGCAGTACTTC. Full variable domain (missing parts from reference TRBV28 and TRBJ2-7): DVKVTQSSRYLVKRTGEKVFLECVQDMDHENMFWYRQDPGLGLRLIYFSYDVKMKEKGDIPEGYSVSREKKERFSLILESASTNQTSMYLCASSRAGTRAYEQYFGPGTRLTVT.